The 21 T cell receptor beta chains below come from one sample, sequenced in a study of T cells after yellow fever vaccination. TCRdb reprocessed the 5' RACE reads via MiXCR and lists one record per CDR3 protein. The sample holds about 4,600 distinct CDR3 sequences, about 4% seen once. The sequencing used PBMCs, either bulk or a sorted T-cell subset (CD4+, CD8+, memory, or dextramer-sorted; not recorded which), collected 15 days after the yellow fever booster vaccination. The receptors originated from a man aged 30 to 39 who received the YFV17D yellow fever vaccine.

At least ten counts were recorded for this clonotype. V and J are TRBV20-1 and TRBJ2-2; 7 bases map to TRBD1. Germline CDR1 reads DFQATT; CDR2 reads SNEGSKA (reference sequence). The CDR3 has 14 amino acids. With V trimmed by 3 bases and J by 4 bases, 5 bases remained unmatched. As DNA, the CDR3 is TGCAGTGCTAGGTCCGGGACAGCCACCGGGGAGCTGTTTTTT. Its protein product is CSARSGTATGELFF.

This clonotype is categorized as medium-sized (0.01 to 0.1%). The rearrangement links TRBV4-3 to TRBJ1-5; no firm D call. Germline V gene data show CDR1 as LGHNA and CDR2 as YSLEER. The CDR3 totals 15 residues. Trimming cost V 0 bases and J 5 bases, with 11 bases left between them. The CDR3 coding sequence is TGCGCCAGCAGCCAAGAAGGGTCAGCCGATCAGCCCCAGCATTTT. Amino acid sequence: CASSQEGSADQPQHF.

The sample holds many counts of this clonotype. This rearrangement joins TRBV6-5 to TRBJ2-3, with D unclear. Trimming cost V 2 bases and J 2 bases, with 11 bases left between them. Germline V CDR1 and CDR2: MNHEY, SVGAGI. The CDR3 totals 15 residues. The CDR3 sequence is CASSYQDNPTDTQYF. The CDR3 coding sequence is TGTGCCAGCAGTTACCAAGACAATCCCACAGATACGCAGTATTTT.

This clonotype has a count of ten or more. This sequence joins TRBV5-4 and TRBJ1-1; 8 nucleotides align to TRBD1. Germline lookup yields CDR1 SGHNT and CDR2 YYREEE (reference sequence). CDR3 size: 15 residues. Trimming removed 4 bases from V and 0 bases from J; junction bases left unmatched: 5. The CDR3 loop reads CASSTGQGMNTEAFF. The CDR3 region has the DNA TGTGCCAGCAGCACTGGACAGGGCATGAACACTGAAGCTTTCTTT.

This clonotype turned up a few times. The rearrangement joins TRBV7-2 to TRBJ2-2; tentative D call: TRBD2 (6 bases). CDR1 and CDR2 (germline): SGHTA, FQGNSA. Trimming cost V 1 base and J 5 bases, with 8 bases left between them. The CDR3 sequence is 14 residues long. The CDR3: CASSLVEGTGELFF. CDR3 nucleotide sequence: TGTGCCAGCAGCTTAGTGGAGGGAACCGGGGAGCTGTTTTTT.

This clonotype is deemed medium-sized. This rearrangement joins TRBV11-2 to TRBJ2-1, with unresolved D. Trimming shortened V by 5 bases and J by 0 bases, and 8 bases separated the two germline ends. The CDR3 extends over 14 amino acids. Germline V gene lookup returns CDR1 SGHAT and CDR2 FQNNGV. The CDR3 reads CASSLSGSYNEQFF. The CDR3, as DNA: TGTGCCAGCAGCCTATCGGGCTCCTACAATGAGCAGTTCTTC.

There are many counts of this clonotype. V is TRBV3-1 and J is TRBJ1-1; D not certain. CDR1 LGHDT and CDR2 YNNKEL come from the germline V gene (reference sequence). Trimming took off 4 bases at V and 7 bases at J, with 13 bases between the two ends. This CDR3 is 13 amino acids long. Written as DNA, the CDR3 is TGTGCCAGCAGCCTCCGCGGCAGCCATGAAGCTTTCTTT. Its protein product is CASSLRGSHEAFF.

By share, this clonotype counts as medium-sized (0.01 to 0.1%). The V call is TRBV29-1, the J call TRBJ2-3; possibly TRBD2 for D (6 bases). V lost 7 bases to trimming and J lost 4 bases, with 12 bases between them. In germline, CDR1 is SQVTM, CDR2 ANQGSEA. The CDR3 sequence is 12 residues long. In nucleotides, the CDR3 is TGCAGCGCCCGCCGCGGGGCAGATACGCAGTATTTT. This encodes CSARRGADTQYF.

This clonotype occurred many times. The chain has TRBV4-3 and TRBJ2-7; TRBD1 agrees at 7 bases. The junction had 13 bases not matched to a gene; V was cut back by 8 bases and J by 3 bases. Per the germline V gene, CDR1 is LGHNA and CDR2 is YSLEER. This CDR3 region has 15 residues. The CDR3 coding sequence is TGCGCCAGCTCCCTCAGGGGGACAGCTAACTACGAGCAGTACTTC. It yields the protein CASSLRGTANYEQYF.

Many counts were recorded for this clonotype. The gene calls are TRBV7-8 and TRBJ1-1; D is possibly TRBD1 (5 bases). This CDR3 spans 14 amino acids. Germline CDR1 reads SGHVS; CDR2 reads FQNEAQ. V was shortened by 2 bases and J by 3 bases, with 10 bases between the two germline ends. The CDR3 bases are TGTGCCAGCAGCTTAAAGGGGCCGGACACTGAAGCTTTCTTT. Amino acid sequence: CASSLKGPDTEAFF.

This clonotype was picked up many times. In DNA, the CDR3 is TGCAGTGCTAGTCAGGGGGCTGGTCTGGGAGGCACTGAAGCTTTCTTT. Translated, it gives CSASQGAGLGGTEAFF. V and J are TRBV20-1 and TRBJ1-1, with 8 bases lining up with TRBD1. The CDR3 sequence is 16 residues long. Germline V lookup: CDR1 DFQATT, CDR2 SNEGSKA (reference sequence). V lost 3 bases and J lost 4; bases outside the gene matches: 13.

Many counts were recorded for this clonotype. The rearrangement uses TRBV7-2 and TRBJ2-7; no firm D call. Per the germline V gene, CDR1 is SGHTA and CDR2 is FQGNSA. The V and J ends lost 11 bases and 2 bases respectively, with 19 bases between them. This CDR3 comprises 14 residues. This chain's CDR3 is CAFELRYLTYEQYF. The CDR3 nucleotides are TGTGCCTTCGAGCTTAGGTATTTAACCTACGAGCAGTACTTC. The full variable domain, rest sourced from reference TRBV7-2 and TRBJ2-7, is GAGVSQSPSNKVTEKGKDVELRCDPISGHTALYWYRQSLGQGLEFLIYFQGNSAPDKSGLPSDRFSAERTGGSVSTLTIQRTQQEDSAVYLCAFELRYLTYEQYFGPGTRLTVT.

This clonotype occurred many times. This chain joins TRBV20-1 and TRBJ1-2, with 9 bases lining up with TRBD1. From germline, CDR1 is DFQATT and CDR2 SNEGSKA (reference sequence). The CDR3 runs to 12 residues. The CDR3 spells CSGGQGNYGYTF. CDR3 in DNA: TGCAGCGGGGGACAGGGTAACTATGGCTACACCTTC.

This clonotype ranks as medium-sized. The rearrangement links TRBV12-3 or TRBV12-4 to TRBJ2-3; D is perhaps TRBD2 (5 bases). The CDR3 has 15 amino acids. Trimming cost V 1 base and J 0 bases, with 8 bases left between them. CDR3 coding DNA: TGTGCCAGCAGTTTAGGACTATCTAGCACAGATACGCAGTATTTT. Protein: CASSLGLSSTDTQYF.

This clonotype was found many times. This chain uses TRBV5-1 with TRBJ1-5, with D tentatively TRBD1 (6 bases). From germline, CDR1 is SGHRS and CDR2 YFSETQ. CDR3 length: 16 residues. V gave up 4 bases and J gave up 2 bases, with 16 bases separating them. The CDR3 sequence: CASSPLGGQGNQPQHF. Here the CDR3 DNA reads TGCGCCAGCAGCCCCCTGGGGGGGCAGGGCAATCAGCCCCAGCATTTT. Full variable domain (remainder filled in from reference TRBV5-1 and TRBJ1-5): KAGVTQTPRYLIKTRGQQVTLSCSPISGHRSVSWYQQTPGQGLQFLFEYFSETQRNKGNFPGRFSGRQFSNSRSEMNVSTLELGDSALYLCASSPLGGQGNQPQHFGDGTRLSIL.

This clonotype was detected many times. The chain combines TRBV27 with TRBJ1-2, with a weak D call TRBD1 (5 bases). The CDR3 consists of 14 residues. Germline-derived CDR1 and CDR2 are MNHEY and SMNVEV (reference sequence). Trimming removed 6 bases at V and 8 bases at J, with 19 bases between. CDR3 residues: CASRERGVLGGYTF. In nucleotides, the CDR3 is TGTGCCAGCAGAGAACGAGGGGTCTTAGGGGGCTACACCTTC.

This clonotype was detected ten times or more. This sequence joins TRBV4-3 and TRBJ1-5; D is undetermined. Germline assignment: CDR1 LGHNA and CDR2 YSLEER. The V gene lost 1 base and the J gene lost 5 bases, with 12 bases spanning the gap. The CDR3 sequence is 15 residues long. The CDR3 DNA reads as TGCGCCAGCAGCCAAGGACACCGCCCGGATCAGCCCCAGCATTTT. It specifies CASSQGHRPDQPQHF.

This clonotype was seen ten or more times. The CDR3 DNA follows: TGTGCCAGCAGCTTTAGCGGGTTCCACAATGAGCAGTTCTTC. It is translated as CASSFSGFHNEQFF. The chain uses TRBV5-6 and TRBJ2-1, with 7 bases that match TRBD2. CDR3 length equals 14 residues. Germline lookup yields CDR1 SGHDT and CDR2 YYEEEE. The J segment lost 5 bases and the V segment lost 2 bases, leaving 4 bases of the junction unmatched.

This clonotype showed up many times. The chain links TRBV5-1 to TRBJ2-7; 11 nucleotides agree with TRBD2. The CDR3 is 17 residues long. Germline V gives CDR1 SGHRS, CDR2 YFSETQ. Trimming took 2 bases from V and 0 from J; bases not matched to a gene: 7. The CDR3 DNA reads TGCGCCAGCAGCTTAGGCCTAGCGGGAGGACTCTCCTACGAGCAGTACTTC. It yields the protein CASSLGLAGGLSYEQYF.

This clonotype was seen many times. J is TRBJ2-1 and V is TRBV4-3; perhaps D is TRBD1 or TRBD2 (6 bases each). The CDR3 has 15 residues. From germline, CDR1 is LGHNA and CDR2 YSLEER. V was shortened by 2 bases and J by 5 bases, with 13 bases between the two germline ends. In nucleotides, the CDR3 is TGCGCCAGCAGCCAATTACTAGGGGGGAACAATGAGCAGTTCTTC. Its protein product is CASSQLLGGNNEQFF.

This clonotype was counted only a few times. The chain couples TRBV6-2 or TRBV6-3 to TRBJ2-1, with D perhaps matching TRBD2 (5 bases). The V gene's germline CDR1 is MNHEY and CDR2 SVGEGT. Deletions cut 6 bases from V and 7 bases from J, with 19 bases between. The CDR3 loop spans 15 amino acids. DNA of the CDR3: TGTGCCAGCAGGTCCGGAGGCCCGACTCGAAATGAGCAGTTCTTC. Its protein is CASRSGGPTRNEQFF.